This is a list of T cell receptor beta chains from one sample in a study of T cell responses to AZD1222 COVID-19 vaccine. Sequenced by immunoSEQ multiplex PCR; TCRdb stores in-frame clones only, minus some. The sample yields 89,000 or so clones, around 90% seen once. The specimen was peripheral blood, collected 28 days after the second AZD1222 dose. All receptors derive from an adult who received the AZD1222 COVID-19 vaccine. CDR3s include the opening cysteine and the closing phenylalanine or tryptophan. A D gene is named only where the DNA matches it firmly. The size of a clone is reported for some rows only, either as once, few or many, or as a class for expanded clones.

clone_size: NA
d_call: NA
v_call: TRBV5-1
j_call: TRBJ2-3
cdr3_nt: TGCGCCAGCAGCTTGCCCGAAAGCACAGATACGCAGTATTTT
cdr3_aa: CASSLPESTDTQYF

clone_size: NA
d_call: NA
v_call: TRBV11-2
j_call: TRBJ1-5
cdr3_nt: TGTGCCAGCAGCTTAGGCGGGGGTTACAATCAGCCCCAGCATTTT
cdr3_aa: CASSLGGGYNQPQHF

clone_size: NA
d_call: NA
v_call: TRBV11-3
j_call: TRBJ1-1
cdr3_nt: TGTGCCAGCAGCTTGCAGGTCCACACTGAAGCTTTCTTT
cdr3_aa: CASSLQVHTEAFF

clone_size: NA
d_call: NA
v_call: TRBV11-2
j_call: TRBJ1-4
cdr3_nt: TGTGCCAGCAGCAAAGGGGTAGGGAATGAAAAACTGTTTTTT
cdr3_aa: CASSKGVGNEKLFF

clone_size: NA
d_call: NA
v_call: TRBV7-9
j_call: TRBJ1-2
cdr3_nt: TGTGCCAGCAGCCCCAAAGCTAACTATGGCTACACCTTC
cdr3_aa: CASSPKANYGYTF

clone_size: once
d_call: NA
v_call: TRBV29-1
j_call: TRBJ2-1
cdr3_nt: TGCAGCGTTGAGGGGACACCCGCCTACAATGAGCAGTTCTTC
cdr3_aa: CSVEGTPAYNEQFF

clone_size: NA
d_call: NA
v_call: TRBV2
j_call: TRBJ1-2
cdr3_nt: TGTGCCAGCACCGCCCGGCAGTCCTATGGCTACACCTTC
cdr3_aa: CASTARQSYGYTF

clone_size: NA
d_call: NA
v_call: TRBV15
j_call: TRBJ2-3
cdr3_nt: TGTGCCACCAGCAGAGGGACAGTGTCTAGCACAGATACGCAGTATTTT
cdr3_aa: CATSRGTVSSTDTQYF

clone_size: NA
d_call: NA
v_call: TRBV11-2
j_call: TRBJ2-1
cdr3_nt: TGTGCCAGCAGCTTATCCCACTTGCAATACAATGAGCAGTTCTTC
cdr3_aa: CASSLSHLQYNEQFF

clone_size: NA
d_call: TRBD1
v_call: TRBV2
j_call: TRBJ1-6
cdr3_nt: TGTGCCAGCAGTGGAACAGGGGGCGAGCTTAATTCACCCCTCCACTTT
cdr3_aa: CASSGTGGELNSPLHF

clone_size: NA
d_call: TRBD2
v_call: TRBV27
j_call: TRBJ2-1
cdr3_nt: TGTGCCAGCAGTCACGGGACTAGCGGTAACAATGAGCAGTTCTTC
cdr3_aa: CASSHGTSGNNEQFF

clone_size: NA
d_call: TRBD2
v_call: TRBV4-1
j_call: TRBJ2-7
cdr3_nt: TGCGCCAGCAGCCGGCTAGCGGGAGTTGAGTACGAGCAGTACTTC
cdr3_aa: CASSRLAGVEYEQYF

clone_size: NA
d_call: NA
v_call: TRBV6-6
j_call: TRBJ1-2
cdr3_nt: TGTGCCAGCAGTTACGTGAGGGGTCCGTCTGGCTACACCTTC
cdr3_aa: CASSYVRGPSGYTF

clone_size: NA
d_call: NA
v_call: TRBV7-2
j_call: TRBJ1-5
cdr3_nt: TGTGCCAGCAGCCTTAGGAAGACCCAGCCCCAGCATTTT
cdr3_aa: CASSLRKTQPQHF

clone_size: NA
d_call: NA
v_call: TRBV3-1/TRBV3-2
j_call: TRBJ2-2
cdr3_nt: TGTGCCAGCAGCCAGCTTCCGGGGGCCGGGGAGCTGTTTTTT
cdr3_aa: CASSQLPGAGELFF

clone_size: NA
d_call: TRBD2
v_call: TRBV7-9
j_call: TRBJ2-7
cdr3_nt: TGTGCCAGCAGCCCCGGACTAGCGGGGGCCTACGAGCAGTACTTC
cdr3_aa: CASSPGLAGAYEQYF

clone_size: NA
d_call: NA
v_call: TRBV24-1
j_call: TRBJ2-1
cdr3_nt: TGTGCCACCAGTGAAGTCCTATCACCTTGGGATGAGCAGTTCTTC
cdr3_aa: CATSEVLSPWDEQFF

clone_size: NA
d_call: NA
v_call: TRBV6-5
j_call: TRBJ2-4
cdr3_nt: TGTGCCAGCAGCCGCGGAGGGCGGGAAAACATTCAGTACTTC
cdr3_aa: CASSRGGRENIQYF

clone_size: few
d_call: NA
v_call: TRBV18
j_call: TRBJ2-7
cdr3_nt: TGTGCCAGCCGAAGTCGGGGGCGCGATGATGACGAGCAGTACTTC
cdr3_aa: CASRSRGRDDDEQYF

clone_size: NA
d_call: NA
v_call: TRBV5-4
j_call: TRBJ1-1
cdr3_nt: TGTGCCAGCAGCTCGGGACCGAGGAGTGAAGCTTTCTTT
cdr3_aa: CASSSGPRSEAFF

clone_size: NA
d_call: NA
v_call: TRBV12-1
j_call: TRBJ2-1
cdr3_nt: TGTGCCAGCAGCTTTGTTAGGCTAGCGGGGTCCAATGAGCAGTTCTTC
cdr3_aa: CASSFVRLAGSNEQFF

clone_size: NA
d_call: TRBD1
v_call: TRBV19
j_call: TRBJ1-1
cdr3_nt: TGTGCCAGCAGTAGGGGACAGGGCCAGGGTGAAGCTTTCTTT
cdr3_aa: CASSRGQGQGEAFF

clone_size: NA
d_call: NA
v_call: TRBV5-5
j_call: TRBJ1-3
cdr3_nt: TGTGCCAGCAGCTTGGGAGGGACTGGAAACACCATATATTTT
cdr3_aa: CASSLGGTGNTIYF

clone_size: NA
d_call: NA
v_call: TRBV14
j_call: TRBJ1-1
cdr3_nt: TGTGCCAGCAGCTACGCTATGAACACTGAAGCTTTCTTT
cdr3_aa: CASSYAMNTEAFF

clone_size: NA
d_call: NA
v_call: TRBV30
j_call: TRBJ1-6
cdr3_nt: TGTGCCTGGACTCGCGGGGTGCTTCCGGATTCACCCCTCCACTTT
cdr3_aa: CAWTRGVLPDSPLHF

clone_size: NA
d_call: TRBD2
v_call: TRBV9
j_call: TRBJ2-5
cdr3_nt: TGTGCCAGCAGCCCCGGACTAGCGGAAGCTGAAAACTTC
cdr3_aa: CASSPGLAEAENF

clone_size: NA
d_call: NA
v_call: TRBV2
j_call: TRBJ1-5
cdr3_nt: TGTGCCAGCAGTCCTCAGGGAGGGGGTCAGCCCCAGCATTTT
cdr3_aa: CASSPQGGGQPQHF

clone_size: NA
d_call: NA
v_call: TRBV3-1/TRBV3-2
j_call: TRBJ2-2
cdr3_nt: TGTGCCAGCAGCCCCCGGGGCACCGGGGAGCTGTTTTTT
cdr3_aa: CASSPRGTGELFF

clone_size: NA
d_call: NA
v_call: TRBV19
j_call: TRBJ1-5
cdr3_nt: TGTGCCAGTAGTATGGAGGTCGTAGATAGCAATCAGCCCCAGCATTTT
cdr3_aa: CASSMEVVDSNQPQHF

clone_size: NA
d_call: NA
v_call: TRBV11-2
j_call: TRBJ1-3
cdr3_nt: TGTGCCAGCAGCTTAGGGAAAGGGAGATTTTCTGGAAACACCATATATTTT
cdr3_aa: CASSLGKGRFSGNTIYF

clone_size: NA
d_call: TRBD1
v_call: TRBV10-2
j_call: TRBJ1-1
cdr3_nt: TGCGCCAGCAGTAACAGGGGCGAGAACACTGAAGCTTTCTTT
cdr3_aa: CASSNRGENTEAFF

clone_size: NA
d_call: TRBD2
v_call: TRBV18
j_call: TRBJ2-3
cdr3_nt: TGTGCCAGCTCACTAGCGGGAGGGCCAGATACGCAGTATTTT
cdr3_aa: CASSLAGGPDTQYF

clone_size: NA
d_call: NA
v_call: TRBV24-1
j_call: TRBJ1-4
cdr3_nt: TGTGCCACCAGTGATCGAGCGGGGGCTAATGAAAAACTGTTTTTT
cdr3_aa: CATSDRAGANEKLFF

clone_size: NA
d_call: NA
v_call: TRBV2
j_call: TRBJ1-1
cdr3_nt: TGTGCCAGCAGTGAGCAGCGGAACACTGAAGCTTTCTTT
cdr3_aa: CASSEQRNTEAFF

clone_size: once
d_call: NA
v_call: TRBV28
j_call: TRBJ2-1
cdr3_nt: TGTGCCAGCAGTTTGGGAGGGGGCGCGTACAATGAGCAGTTCTTC
cdr3_aa: CASSLGGGAYNEQFF

clone_size: NA
d_call: NA
v_call: TRBV11-3
j_call: TRBJ1-1
cdr3_nt: TGTGCCAGCAGCTTAGGGGGTTCGGGGTCAAAAGCCTTGGAGACTGAAGCTTTCTTT
cdr3_aa: CASSLGGSGSKALETEAFF

clone_size: NA
d_call: NA
v_call: TRBV4-1
j_call: TRBJ2-7
cdr3_nt: TGCGCCAGCAGCCAAGACCCCCCAGAAAAGGACGAGCAGTACTTC
cdr3_aa: CASSQDPPEKDEQYF

clone_size: NA
d_call: NA
v_call: TRBV11-2
j_call: TRBJ1-3
cdr3_nt: TGTGCCAGCAGCTCACAGGGATACACCATATATTTT
cdr3_aa: CASSSQGYTIYF

clone_size: NA
d_call: NA
v_call: TRBV19
j_call: TRBJ1-6
cdr3_nt: TGTGCCAGTGGACAAAATAATTCACCCCTCCACTTT
cdr3_aa: CASGQNNSPLHF

clone_size: NA
d_call: NA
v_call: TRBV4-1
j_call: TRBJ1-3
cdr3_nt: TGCGCCAGCACCCAAGTGGGGAGTGGAAACACCATATATTTT
cdr3_aa: CASTQVGSGNTIYF

clone_size: NA
d_call: TRBD2
v_call: TRBV4-2
j_call: TRBJ2-2
cdr3_nt: TGTGCCAGCAGCCCTCGTGGACTAGCGGGAGCGGGGGAGCTGTTTTTT
cdr3_aa: CASSPRGLAGAGELFF

clone_size: NA
d_call: NA
v_call: TRBV15
j_call: TRBJ1-4
cdr3_nt: TGTGCCACCAGCAGAGATGGGGGCCATGAAAAACTGTTTTTT
cdr3_aa: CATSRDGGHEKLFF

clone_size: once
d_call: TRBD1
v_call: TRBV10-3
j_call: TRBJ1-6
cdr3_nt: TGTGCCATCAGAGAGACAGGGAGCTCCTATAATTCACCCCTCCACTTT
cdr3_aa: CAIRETGSSYNSPLHF